This entry lists 21 T cell receptor beta chains sequenced from one sample in a study of pediatric ulcerative colitis. Rectal tissue came from one to two pinch biopsies taken at colonoscopy. TCRdb's table, derived via immunoSEQ multiplex PCR, lists solely in-frame clones and lacks some. The table includes 30,000 or so clones, 80% to 90% detected once. The sequenced sample was gut tissue. The receptors were sampled from a boy younger than 18 with mild ulcerative colitis.

This rearrangement joins TRBV30 to TRBJ2-7; D is uncertain. V shed 2 bases and J shed 3 bases, with 14 bases lying between them. Germline V gene lookup returns CDR1 GTSNPN and CDR2 SVGIG (reference sequence). The CDR3 runs 14 residues. The CDR3 bases are TGTGCCTGGAGTAACCTCCGACTGGGCTACGAGCAGTACTTC. Its protein product is CAWSNLRLGYEQYF.

The chain uses TRBV7-2 and TRBJ2-3; no clear D gene. This CDR3 comprises 15 residues. Trimming took off 1 base at V and 2 bases at J, with 10 bases between the two ends. CDR1 SGHTA and CDR2 FQGNSA come from the germline V gene. In nucleotides, the CDR3 is TGTGCCAGCAGCTTAGAGGGCTTTTTCACAGATACGCAGTATTTT. This codes for CASSLEGFFTDTQYF.

The gene calls are TRBV6-4 and TRBJ2-3, with D unresolved. Trimming took 2 bases from V and 6 from J, leaving 15 bases between them. The germline gives CDR1 MRHNA, CDR2 SNTAGT. This CDR3 region has 15 residues. CDR3 amino acids: CASSDRGSFADTQYF. CDR3 nucleotides: TGTGCCAGCAGTGACCGAGGTAGCTTCGCCGATACGCAGTATTTT.

The table lists this clone with a few counts. V usage is TRBV19 and J usage is TRBJ1-5; D gene unclear. The germline V gene encodes CDR1 LNHDA and CDR2 SQIVND (reference sequence). V dropped 6 bases and J dropped 0 bases, with 21 bases sitting between them. CDR3 length: 18 residues. This CDR3 reads CASSRWAQRFNSNQPQHF. The DNA of the CDR3 is TGTGCCAGTAGCCGTTGGGCCCAACGATTCAATAGCAATCAGCCCCAGCATTTT.

V usage is TRBV19 and J usage is TRBJ2-3; TRBD1 aligns across 9 bases. J was trimmed by 2 bases and V by 3 bases; bases with no gene match: 6. Per the germline V gene, CDR1 is LNHDA and CDR2 is SQIVND (reference sequence). There are 16 residues in the CDR3. This CDR3 is CASSIRRQGDTDTQYF. CDR3 bases: TGTGCCAGTAGTATCCGAAGACAGGGGGACACAGATACGCAGTATTTT.

The J gene is TRBJ1-1, the V gene TRBV6-5; D not resolved. V gave up 0 bases and J gave up 1 base, with 9 bases separating them. In germline, CDR1 is MNHEY, CDR2 SVGAGI. The CDR3 spans 15 residues. The CDR3 DNA sequence: TGTGCCAGCAGTTACTCGCCACGCTCGAACACTGAAGCTTTCTTT. Translated, it gives CASSYSPRSNTEAFF.

The CDR3 nucleotides are TGCGCCAGCGCCACCGGGACTAGCGGAACAGATACGCAGTATTTT. Its protein is CASATGTSGTDTQYF. V and J are TRBV10-1 and TRBJ2-3; 11 nucleotides align to TRBD2. Germline V lookup: CDR1 WNHNN, CDR2 SYGVQD (reference sequence). This CDR3 has 15 residues. Trimming removed 8 bases from V and 3 bases from J; junction bases left unmatched: 7.

The genes are TRBV29-1 and TRBJ1-2; TRBD1 matches 7 bases. The V gene's germline CDR1 is SQVTM and CDR2 ANQGSEA. The CDR3 is 12 residues long. Trimming took 7 bases from V and 3 from J; bases not matched to a gene: 5. DNA of the CDR3: TGCAGCGCTTTAGACAGGGACTATGGCTACACCTTC. Its translation: CSALDRDYGYTF.

This clone was observed a single time. CDR3 bases: TGTGCCAGCAGCCTTAGCACAGTCTACGAGCAGTACTTC. It yields the protein CASSLSTVYEQYF. The chain joins TRBV11-1 to TRBJ2-7; D is uncertain. V lost 5 bases and J lost 3, with 11 bases in between. Germline V gives CDR1 SGHAT, CDR2 FQDESV (reference sequence). The CDR3 is made up of 13 amino acids.

This clone came up once. This rearrangement joins TRBV7-9 to TRBJ2-4; possibly TRBD1 for D (6 bases). This CDR3 contains 14 residues. The ends were cut back, 5 bases at V and 6 bases at J, with 14 bases in the middle. Germline V CDR1 and CDR2: SEHNR, FQNEAQ (reference sequence). CDR3 loop: CASSLDRTLNIQYF. CDR3 DNA: TGTGCCAGCAGCCTAGACAGGACCCTAAACATTCAGTACTTC. The complete variable domain, with remaining parts taken from reference TRBV7-9 and TRBJ2-4, reads DTGVSQNPRHKITKRGQNVTFRCDPISEHNRLYWYRQTLGQGPEFLTYFQNEAQLEKSRLLSDRFSAERPKGSFSTLEIQRTEQGDSAMYLCASSLDRTLNIQYFGAGTRLSVL.

This chain connects TRBV13 to TRBJ1-2, with a weak D call TRBD1 (5 bases). This CDR3 is built from 13 residues. The germline gives CDR1 PRHDT, CDR2 FYEKMQ (reference sequence). Trimming cost V 5 bases and J 2 bases, with 9 bases left between them. The CDR3 protein is CASSQGTNYGYTF. The CDR3 coding sequence is TGTGCCAGCAGCCAAGGGACGAACTATGGCTACACCTTC.

V gene TRBV11-2 combines with J gene TRBJ2-7; D not certain. From germline, CDR1 is SGHAT and CDR2 FQNNGV. This CDR3 has 13 residues. V lost 1 base, J lost 6 bases, and 10 bases lay in between. The CDR3 spells CASSLVGVSEQYF. In nucleotides, the CDR3 is TGTGCCAGCAGCTTAGTTGGGGTATCCGAGCAGTACTTC.

This clone was counted a single time. V usage is TRBV5-6 and J usage is TRBJ1-1; 8 positions match TRBD1. The CDR3 is 15 amino acids. Germline CDR1 is SGHDT and CDR2 is YYEEEE. Trimming removed 4 bases from V and 1 base from J; junction bases left unmatched: 6. The chain's CDR3 is CASSRTGGPNTEAFF. CDR3 nucleotides: TGTGCCAGCAGCAGAACAGGGGGACCGAACACTGAAGCTTTCTTT. Complete variable domain (other parts from reference TRBV5-6 and TRBJ1-1): DAGVTQSPTHLIKTRGQQVTLRCSPKSGHDTVSWYQQALGQGPQFIFQYYEEEERQRGNFPDRFSGHQFPNYSSELNVNALLLGDSALYLCASSRTGGPNTEAFFGQGTRLTVV.

This chain uses TRBV9 with TRBJ1-2, with D possibly matching TRBD1 (6 bases). This CDR3 spans 11 amino acids. Germline CDR1 is SGDLS and CDR2 is YYNGEE. Deletions cut 6 bases from V and 7 bases from J, with 10 bases between. As DNA, the CDR3 is TGTGCCAGCACCAGGACAGTTGGCTACACCTTC. This encodes CASTRTVGYTF.

The rearrangement uses TRBV15 and TRBJ1-2, with D unresolved. The CDR3 has 15 residues. V shed 2 bases and J shed 5 bases, with 15 bases lying between them. In germline, CDR1 is LNHNV, CDR2 YYDKDF (reference sequence). CDR3 nucleotides: TGTGCCACCAGCAGACGTCGGTGGGAGATTTATGGCTACACCTTC. Its protein is CATSRRRWEIYGYTF. Full variable domain (remainder filled in from reference TRBV15 and TRBJ1-2): DAMVIQNPRYQVTQFGKPVTLSCSQTLNHNVMYWYQQKSSQAPKLLFHYYDKDFNNEADTPDNFQSRRPNTSFCFLDIRSPGLGDTAMYLCATSRRRWEIYGYTFGSGTRLTVV.

V and J are TRBV5-8 and TRBJ1-2; D ambiguous. CDR3 length: 14 amino acids. V was trimmed by 0 bases and J by 4 bases, leaving 10 bases between them. The germline CDR1 and CDR2 sequences are SGHTS and YDEGEE. The CDR3 sequence is CASSLGADAYGYTF. The CDR3 DNA is TGTGCCAGCAGCTTGGGGGCGGACGCCTATGGCTACACCTTC. Together with reference TRBV5-8 and TRBJ1-2, the CDR3 gives the full variable domain: EAGVTQSPTHLIKTRGQQATLRCSPISGHTSVYWYQQALGLGLQFLLWYDEGEERNRGNFPPRFSGRQFPNYSSELNVNALELEDSALYLCASSLGADAYGYTFGSGTRLTVV.

Regarding this clone: Other DNA sequences of this sample code for an identical CDR3. This chain uses TRBV7-6 with TRBJ1-2; weak D call: TRBD1 (6 bases). The germline CDR1 and CDR2 sequences are SGHVS and FNYEAQ. Trimming removed 5 bases from V and 1 base from J, with 8 bases in between. The CDR3 loop spans 13 amino acids. CDR3 loop: CASSLDSNYGYTF. The CDR3 DNA reads TGTGCCAGCAGCCTGGACAGTAACTATGGCTACACCTTC.

The chain uses TRBV4-1 and TRBJ2-7; D gene uncertain. This CDR3 spans 13 amino acids. The germline CDR1 and CDR2 sequences are MGHRA and YSYEKL. Trimming shortened V by 0 bases and J by 1 base, and 4 bases separated the two germline ends. The chain's CDR3 is CASSQDRSYEQYF. For the CDR3, the DNA is TGCGCCAGCAGCCAAGATCGATCCTACGAGCAGTACTTC.

V gene TRBV7-2 combines with J gene TRBJ1-1; D is possibly TRBD1 (6 bases). In germline, CDR1 is SGHTA, CDR2 FQGNSA. V was trimmed by 6 bases and J by 10 bases, leaving 12 bases between them. The CDR3 length is 11 residues. The CDR3 nucleotides read TGTGCCAGCAGTGTAGGGGGGGCAGCTTTCTTT. It is translated as CASSVGGAAFF.

The V call is TRBV5-1, the J call TRBJ2-6; 8 nucleotides align to TRBD1. Per the germline V gene, CDR1 is SGHRS and CDR2 is YFSETQ. V lost 2 bases to trimming and J lost 4 bases; unmatched junction nucleotides: 14. This CDR3 region has 19 residues. CDR3 nucleotides: TGCGCCAGCAGCTTTCGGTCCCCGCAGGGGGCTACGGGGGCCAACGTCCTGACTTTC. Protein product: CASSFRSPQGATGANVLTF.

The chain carries TRBV29-1 and TRBJ2-7, with D hard to call. V lost 0 bases and J 0 bases, leaving 12 bases between the germline ends. Germline loops: CDR1 SQVTM, CDR2 ANQGSEA. The CDR3 spans 15 residues. CDR3 nucleotides: TGCAGCGTTGAAGACCCGGACGGTAGCTCCTACGAGCAGTACTTC. It codes for CSVEDPDGSSYEQYF.